This T cell receptor beta chain stems from a study of blood T cell repertoires in COVID-19. Background on the study: Samples representing acute and convalescent COVID-19 were sourced from the United States, Italy and Spain.

The germline V and J ends were trimmed by 6 bases and 4 bases, with 12 bases remaining between them. This CDR3 spans 13 amino acids. Germline-derived CDR1 and CDR2 are SNHLY and FYNNEI. Libraries were prepared by immunoSEQ multiplex PCR; TCRdb keeps only in-frame clonotypes and omits some of them. The repertoire consists of hundreds of thousands of clones, with approximately 90% occurring once and the leading ten covering 1.2%. The receptor was derived from a man aged 25 to 40 who had recovered from COVID-19. Sample: PBMCs or T cells enriched from blood (not recorded which). The rearrangement links TRBV2 to TRBJ1-2; D possibly corresponds to TRBD1 (5 bases). DNA of the CDR3: TGTGCCAGCAGATTACAGACAGCCTATGGCTACACCTTC. Translating it yields CASRLQTAYGYTF.